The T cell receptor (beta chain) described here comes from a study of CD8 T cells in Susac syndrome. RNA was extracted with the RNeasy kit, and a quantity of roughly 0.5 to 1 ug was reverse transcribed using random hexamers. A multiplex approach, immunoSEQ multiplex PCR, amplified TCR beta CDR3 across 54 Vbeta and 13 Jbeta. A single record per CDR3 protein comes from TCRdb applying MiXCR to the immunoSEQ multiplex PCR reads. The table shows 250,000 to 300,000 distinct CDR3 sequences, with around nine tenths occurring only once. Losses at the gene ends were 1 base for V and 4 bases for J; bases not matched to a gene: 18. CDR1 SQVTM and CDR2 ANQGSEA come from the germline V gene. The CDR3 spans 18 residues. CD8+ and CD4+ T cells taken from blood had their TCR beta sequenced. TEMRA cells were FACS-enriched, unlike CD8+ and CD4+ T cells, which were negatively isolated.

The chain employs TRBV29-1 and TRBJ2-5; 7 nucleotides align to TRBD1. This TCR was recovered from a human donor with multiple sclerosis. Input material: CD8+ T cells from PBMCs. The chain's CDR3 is CSVEVMRPDRVSVETQYF. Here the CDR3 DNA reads TGCAGCGTTGAAGTGATGCGTCCCGACAGGGTCAGTGTAGAGACCCAGTACTTC. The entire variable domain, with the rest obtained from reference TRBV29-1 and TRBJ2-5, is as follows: SAVISQKPSRDICQRGTSLTIQCQVDSQVTMMFWYRQQPGQSLTLIATANQGSEATYESGFVIDKFPISRPNLTFSTLTVSNMSPEDSSIYLCSVEVMRPDRVSVETQYFGPGTRLLVL.